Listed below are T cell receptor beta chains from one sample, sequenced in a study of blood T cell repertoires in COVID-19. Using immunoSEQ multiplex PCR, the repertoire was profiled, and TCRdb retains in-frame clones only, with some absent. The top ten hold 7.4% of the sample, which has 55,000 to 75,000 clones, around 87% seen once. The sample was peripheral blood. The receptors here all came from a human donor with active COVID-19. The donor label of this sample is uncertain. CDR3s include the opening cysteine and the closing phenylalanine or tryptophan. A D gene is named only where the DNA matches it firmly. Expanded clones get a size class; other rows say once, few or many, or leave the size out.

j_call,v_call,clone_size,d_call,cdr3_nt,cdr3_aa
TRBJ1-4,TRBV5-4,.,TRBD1,TGTGCCAGCAGCTCACCGGACAGGGCGGAAGAAAAACTGTTTTTT,CASSSPDRAEEKLFF
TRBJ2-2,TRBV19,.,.,TGTGCCAGTAGTACCAGGGGGGTAGGGGAGCTGTTTTTT,CASSTRGVGELFF
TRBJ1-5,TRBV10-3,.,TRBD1,TGTGCCATCAGCGACGACAGGGACCAGCCCCAGCATTTT,CAISDDRDQPQHF
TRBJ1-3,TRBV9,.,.,TGTGCCAGCAGCGGCGGTCAGGGCTCTGGAAACACCATATATTTT,CASSGGQGSGNTIYF
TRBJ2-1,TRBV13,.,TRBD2,TGTGCCAGCAGCGGAACCGGGACTAGCGGGAAGGGGATTAATGAGCAGTTCTTC,CASSGTGTSGKGINEQFF
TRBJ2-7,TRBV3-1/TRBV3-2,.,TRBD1,TGTGCCAGCAGCCTACAGGGGGCTCGGGAGCAGTACTTC,CASSLQGAREQYF
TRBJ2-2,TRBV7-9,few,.,TGTGCCAGCAGCTTAGGGGACATAATGACCGGGGAGCTGTTTTTT,CASSLGDIMTGELFF
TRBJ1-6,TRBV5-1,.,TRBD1,TGCGCCAGCAGCCTGACAGGGGACGTTAGTTCACCCCTCCACTTT,CASSLTGDVSSPLHF
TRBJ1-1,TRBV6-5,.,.,TGTGCCAGCAGTTACTCATTTTTGTTAAACACTGAAGCTTTCTTT,CASSYSFLLNTEAFF
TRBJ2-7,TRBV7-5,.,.,TGTGTCAGAAGCCCGCTCCGGGACAGACCTTACGAGCAGTACTTC,CVRSPLRDRPYEQYF
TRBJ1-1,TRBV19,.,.,TGTGCCAGTAGTAACGAGGGATCACACACTGAAGCTTTCTTT,CASSNEGSHTEAFF
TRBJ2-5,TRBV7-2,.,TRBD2,TGTGCCAGCAGCCCGAGCGGGGGGGCCGGAAAGACCCAGTACTTC,CASSPSGGAGKTQYF